Listed below are T cell receptor beta chains from one sample, sequenced in a study of PD-1 blockade in classical Hodgkin lymphoma. Profiled with immunoSEQ multiplex PCR; TCRdb holds only in-frame clones, not every one. The sample has about 2,500 clones; 80% to 90% are singletons. The input for sequencing was CD4+ T cells from blood, taken at baseline. Receptor source: a human donor with classical Hodgkin lymphoma. Each CDR3 is given with its conserved first and last residue. D genes are given only for firm matches.

V gene	D gene	J gene	CDR3 length	CDR3 protein
TRBV7-2	TRBD1	TRBJ1-1	13	CASSPGGNTEAFF
TRBV2	NA	TRBJ1-5	13	CASNGYSNQPQHF
TRBV19	TRBD2	TRBJ2-1	15	CASSTSGSSYNEQFF
TRBV10-3	TRBD2	TRBJ2-1	16	CAISESTTSGRNEQFF
TRBV7-2	NA	TRBJ1-3	15	CASSRWTVSGNTIYF
TRBV5-5	NA	TRBJ2-6	16	CASSLYSSAGANVLTF
TRBV28	TRBD2	TRBJ2-2	16	CASRPSGIMNTGELFF
TRBV28	NA	TRBJ1-1	12	CASSLSVTEAFF
TRBV5-4	NA	TRBJ1-2	11	CASSLGVGYTF
TRBV18	TRBD1	TRBJ1-5	13	CASGQGVGQPQHF
TRBV5-1	TRBD1	TRBJ1-2	16	CASSSGDRGDRYGYTF
TRBV7-8	TRBD1	TRBJ1-1	16	CASRNRPRGQDGEAFF
TRBV6-5	NA	TRBJ1-1	13	CASSPGRATEAFF
TRBV2	NA	TRBJ1-5	14	CASSEDRLYQPQHF
TRBV28	TRBD1	TRBJ2-2	13	CASDRENTGELFF
TRBV7-9	NA	TRBJ1-2	14	CASSPTSSSYGYTF
TRBV7-8	NA	TRBJ1-2	12	CASSLGASGYTF
TRBV5-6	TRBD1	TRBJ2-7	15	CASSLQTGWRHEQYF
TRBV27	TRBD1	TRBJ1-2	16	CASSLRDRGLWYGYTF
TRBV5-4	TRBD2	TRBJ2-1	15	CASSPSAGPFDEQFF
TRBV21-1	NA	TRBJ1-2	16	CASSASGTGEVYGYTF
TRBV4-1	NA	TRBJ2-7	15	CASSQAGRVGYEQYF
TRBV2	TRBD1	TRBJ2-7	14	CASTPRTGGYEQYF
TRBV2	NA	TRBJ1-5	13	CASSGETNQPQHF
TRBV18	NA	TRBJ1-2	11	CASSPGYGYTF
TRBV18	NA	TRBJ1-1	13	CASSPALNTEAFF
TRBV7-9	NA	TRBJ2-3	16	CASSLQGMIGTDTQYF
TRBV18	NA	TRBJ2-7	13	CASSPDNSYEQYF
TRBV18	TRBD2	TRBJ2-7	18	CASSPVPGLAGGGYEQYF
TRBV19	NA	TRBJ2-4	18	CASSIRPFYLRPENIQYF
TRBV11-3	NA	TRBJ2-1	15	CASSLNGMSYNEQFF
TRBV5-1	TRBD2	TRBJ2-7	17	CASSPPFFGRRTYEQYF
TRBV5-1	NA	TRBJ1-1	12	CASSPGHGEAFF
TRBV18	TRBD1	TRBJ2-1	16	CASSPQGALLYNEQFF
TRBV5-1	TRBD1	TRBJ1-1	14	CASSWGQANTEAFF
TRBV7-2	NA	TRBJ2-1	12	CASSDPYNEQFF
TRBV9	TRBD1	TRBJ1-6	16	CASSVGGTVGSSPLHF
TRBV7-8	NA	TRBJ1-5	14	CASSAREGIQPQHF
TRBV5-1	NA	TRBJ1-2	16	CASSDFVGQIANGYTF
TRBV21-1	NA	TRBJ2-7	16	CASSKGRSGRGYEQYF
TRBV5-6	NA	TRBJ1-2	12	CASSPGLRGYTF
TRBV9	NA	TRBJ1-2	14	CASSVGSGSYGYTF
TRBV7-2	NA	TRBJ2-3	15	CASSSREHSADTQYF
TRBV11-2	NA	TRBJ1-2	13	CASRYQGSGGYTF
TRBV5-1	NA	TRBJ1-1	16	CASSHNSALMNTEAFF
TRBV7-2	NA	TRBJ1-1	11	CASSLVTEAFF
TRBV12-5	NA	TRBJ1-5	14	CASGPLMGYQPQHF
TRBV20-1	NA	TRBJ2-5	10	CSASQETQYF
TRBV7-2	TRBD1	TRBJ1-1	14	CASSLLRDSTEAFF
TRBV6-6	TRBD1	TRBJ1-5	16	CASTGTEPYSNQPQHF
TRBV11-3	NA	TRBJ1-1	12	CASSKKNTEAFF
TRBV18	TRBD1	TRBJ2-3	16	CASSPRGTGGTDTQYF